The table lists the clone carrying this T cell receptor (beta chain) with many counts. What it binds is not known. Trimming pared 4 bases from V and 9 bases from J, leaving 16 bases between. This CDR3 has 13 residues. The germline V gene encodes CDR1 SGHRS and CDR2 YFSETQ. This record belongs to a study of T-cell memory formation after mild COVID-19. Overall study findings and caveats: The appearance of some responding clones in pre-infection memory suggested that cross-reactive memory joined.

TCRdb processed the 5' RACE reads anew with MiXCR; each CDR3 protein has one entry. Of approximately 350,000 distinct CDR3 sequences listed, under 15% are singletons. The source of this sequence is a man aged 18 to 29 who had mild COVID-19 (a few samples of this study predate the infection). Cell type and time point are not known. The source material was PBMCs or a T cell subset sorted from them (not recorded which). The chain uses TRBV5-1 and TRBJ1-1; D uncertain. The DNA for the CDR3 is TGCGCCAGCAGCACTATGGACCCGAAACAAGCTTTCTTT. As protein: CASSTMDPKQAFF.